What follows are 20 T cell receptor beta chains derived from one specimen sequenced in a study of shared clonotypes between healthy human individuals. Produced via immunoSEQ multiplex PCR; TCRdb's table is partial and in-frame only. The table shows 2,500,000 or so clones, with around nine tenths occurring only once. The specimen sequenced was naive CD4+ T cells sorted from blood. Subset in this sample: CD45RA+ positively selected. The origin of the receptors is a man aged 18 to 29 in good health.

This clone occurred once. The chain joins TRBV11-2 to TRBJ2-2; D is ambiguous. Germline CDR1 and CDR2: SGHAT and FQNNGV. The V and J ends lost 7 bases and 6 bases respectively, with 18 bases between them. The CDR3 covers 15 residues. The CDR3 nucleotides are TGTGCCAGCAACACCCTAAGACTCGGCCCCGGGGAGCTGTTTTTT. Its translation: CASNTLRLGPGELFF.

The rearrangement links TRBV11-2 to TRBJ2-1, with 12 bases lining up with TRBD2. CDR1 is SGHAT, CDR2 FQNNGV, per germline. Losses at the gene ends were 5 bases for V and 5 bases for J; bases not matched to a gene: 4. This CDR3 is 15 amino acids long. The CDR3 region has the DNA TGTGCCAGCAGCGACCTAGCGGGAGGGAACAATGAGCAGTTCTTC. Its translation: CASSDLAGGNNEQFF.

The chain combines TRBV2 with TRBJ2-7; 11 nucleotides match TRBD2. The CDR3 sequence is 15 residues long. CDR1 and CDR2 from the germline V gene are SNHLY and FYNNEI. V lost 6 bases to trimming and J lost 4 bases; unmatched junction nucleotides: 8. The CDR3 DNA sequence: TGTGCCAGCAGAGTTACTAGCGGGGGAATTTACGAGCAGTACTTC. It yields the protein CASRVTSGGIYEQYF.

This rearrangement joins TRBV27 to TRBJ1-4, with TRBD1 matching over 7 bases. The CDR3 runs 14 residues. Germline-derived CDR1 and CDR2 are MNHEY and SMNVEV (reference sequence). V lost 4 bases to trimming and J lost 6 bases; unmatched junction nucleotides: 5. CDR3 nucleotide sequence: TGTGCCAGCAGTTCCACAGGGGAAGATGAAAAACTGTTTTTT. It is translated as CASSSTGEDEKLFF.

The genes are TRBV7-2 and TRBJ2-1, with D perhaps TRBD1 (6 bases). V shed 6 bases and J shed 3 bases, with 12 bases lying between them. This CDR3 comprises 14 residues. The germline V gene encodes CDR1 SGHTA and CDR2 FQGNSA. For the CDR3, the DNA is TGTGCCAGCAGGCGGCAGGGGCTCTACAATGAGCAGTTCTTC. Translated: CASRRQGLYNEQFF. Variable domain in full (rest from reference TRBV7-2 and TRBJ2-1): GAGVSQSPSNKVTEKGKDVELRCDPISGHTALYWYRQSLGQGLEFLIYFQGNSAPDKSGLPSDRFSAERTGGSVSTLTIQRTQQEDSAVYLCASRRQGLYNEQFFGPGTRLTVL.

This clone was recorded only once. Different DNA sequences within this sample yield the same CDR3. V is TRBV9 and J is TRBJ1-2, with 8 bases matching TRBD1. The V gene end was trimmed by 0 bases and the J gene end by 4 bases; junction bases not matched to a gene: 2. Germline loops: CDR1 SGDLS, CDR2 YYNGEE. The CDR3 is made up of 14 amino acids. The CDR3 bases are TGTGCCAGCAGCGTAGGGCAGGGGGCCTATGGCTACACCTTC. This gives the protein CASSVGQGAYGYTF. The variable domain in full, completed from reference TRBV9 and TRBJ1-2, reads DSGVTQTPKHLITATGQRVTLRCSPRSGDLSVYWYQQSLDQGLQFLIQYYNGEERAKGNILERFSAQQFPDLHSELNLSSLELGDSALYFCASSVGQGAYGYTFGSGTRLTVV.

In the case of this clone: This same CDR3 is encoded by further DNA sequences in the sample. The chain recombines TRBV5-1 with TRBJ1-5, with a weak D call TRBD1 (5 bases). V lost 0 bases and J 1 base, leaving 8 bases between the germline ends. Germline loops: CDR1 SGHRS, CDR2 YFSETQ. The CDR3 has 15 residues. The CDR3 bases are TGCGCCAGCAGCTTGGAAGCAGGGAGCAATCAGCCCCAGCATTTT. Translating gives CASSLEAGSNQPQHF.

This chain joins TRBV6-5 and TRBJ2-5, with D unclear. Trimming removed 5 bases at V and 7 bases at J, with 20 bases between. Germline loops: CDR1 MNHEY, CDR2 SVGAGI. CDR3 length: 15 residues. CDR3 residues: CASSRSITPAGTQYF. The CDR3 nucleotides read TGTGCCAGCAGTCGGTCAATCACCCCAGCAGGGACCCAGTACTTC.

The chain recombines TRBV2 with TRBJ2-4; no firm D call. The CDR3 has 15 amino acids. CDR1 and CDR2 from the germline V gene are SNHLY and FYNNEI. Trimming removed 4 bases from V and 5 bases from J, with 15 bases in between. The CDR3 protein is CASSVSVLVENIQYF. CDR3 nucleotides: TGTGCCAGCAGTGTAAGCGTTTTAGTCGAAAACATTCAGTACTTC. The entire variable domain, with the rest obtained from reference TRBV2 and TRBJ2-4, is as follows: EPEVTQTPSHQVTQMGQEVILRCVPISNHLYFYWYRQILGQKVEFLVSFYNNEISEKSEIFDDQFSVERPDGSNFTLKIRSTKLEDSAMYFCASSVSVLVENIQYFGAGTRLSVL.

The DNA of the CDR3 is TGTGCCAGCAGTGAACTAGCGGGACCCACCGGGGAGCTGTTTTTT. Residues: CASSELAGPTGELFF. The J gene is TRBJ2-2, the V gene TRBV2; TRBD2 aligns across 9 bases. Germline V gene data show CDR1 as SNHLY and CDR2 as FYNNEI. The CDR3 extends over 15 amino acids. V was pared by 2 bases and J by 4 bases, with 2 bases of the junction left unmatched.

This chain uses TRBV5-5 with TRBJ1-6; D not resolved. The CDR3 has 14 amino acids. The germline V and J ends were trimmed by 0 bases and 9 bases, with 10 bases remaining between them. Per the germline V gene, CDR1 is SGHKS and CDR2 is YYEKEE (reference sequence). This chain's CDR3 is CASSLEAGGSPLHF. The DNA of the CDR3 is TGTGCCAGCAGCTTGGAGGCAGGAGGTTCACCCCTCCACTTT.

This clone showed up just once. The chain is built from TRBV4-1 and TRBJ2-2; 7 nucleotides align to TRBD2. The germline gives CDR1 MGHRA, CDR2 YSYEKL. The ends lost 0 bases at V and 3 bases at J; junction bases unmatched: 4. The CDR3 runs 16 residues. The CDR3 spells CASSQEEGRDTGELFF. The DNA of the CDR3 is TGCGCCAGCAGCCAAGAGGAAGGGAGGGACACCGGGGAGCTGTTTTTT.

This chain links TRBV7-3 with TRBJ2-3, with 14 bases lining up with TRBD2. The CDR3 consists of 18 residues. After removal of 5 bases from V and 2 bases from J, the junction contained 9 bases not matched to a gene. Per the germline V gene, CDR1 is SGHTA and CDR2 is FQGTGA. Here the CDR3 reads CASSPGLAGGLATDTQYF. In DNA form, the CDR3 reads TGTGCCAGCAGCCCCGGACTAGCGGGGGGCCTAGCCACAGATACGCAGTATTTT.

V and J are TRBV7-9 and TRBJ2-5; 7 positions match TRBD1. Germline CDR1 is SEHNR and CDR2 is FQNEAQ (reference sequence). The CDR3 consists of 17 residues. The V gene end was trimmed by 1 base and the J gene end by 5 bases; junction bases not matched to a gene: 13. The CDR3 DNA is TGTGCCAGCAGCTTAGGGGGACAGACTTTATTGTGGGAGACCCAGTACTTC. Amino acids: CASSLGGQTLLWETQYF.

The chain couples TRBV27 to TRBJ1-3, with 9 positions matching TRBD1. CDR1 and CDR2 (germline): MNHEY, SMNVEV (reference sequence). The V and J ends lost 6 bases and 2 bases, in that order; junction bases with no gene match: 5. This CDR3 is built from 15 residues. This CDR3 reads CASSPTGGTGNTIYF. The CDR3 DNA reads TGTGCCAGCAGCCCTACAGGGGGCACTGGAAACACCATATATTTT.

CDR3 region: CASSALSEGGELFF. The CDR3 region has the DNA TGCGCCAGCAGTGCACTCTCGGAAGGCGGGGAGCTGTTTTTT. The V call is TRBV10-1, the J call TRBJ2-2; no clear D. From germline, CDR1 is WNHNN and CDR2 SYGVQD (reference sequence). The CDR3 covers 14 residues. V lost 4 bases, J lost 7 bases, and 13 bases lay in between.

The rearrangement uses TRBV30 and TRBJ1-6; D remains ambiguous. Trimming pared 2 bases from V and 3 bases from J, leaving 23 bases between. The CDR3 extends over 19 amino acids. Germline V gene data show CDR1 as GTSNPN and CDR2 as SVGIG (reference sequence). CDR3 protein: CAWSQRGAGLIYYNSPLHF. CDR3 DNA: TGTGCCTGGAGTCAACGGGGTGCAGGCCTAATTTACTATAATTCACCCCTCCACTTT.

This rearrangement joins TRBV7-9 to TRBJ2-7; D unclear. Trimming removed 6 bases from V and 2 bases from J, with 14 bases in between. The CDR3 has 14 amino acids. Germline V gene sequence: CDR1 SEHNR, CDR2 FQNEAQ (reference sequence). CDR3 sequence (DNA): TGTGCCAGCAGTCAGTCGCCAGGCGCCTACGAGCAGTACTTC. Protein: CASSQSPGAYEQYF. Complete variable domain (other parts from reference TRBV7-9 and TRBJ2-7): DTGVSQNPRHKITKRGQNVTFRCDPISEHNRLYWYRQTLGQGPEFLTYFQNEAQLEKSRLLSDRFSAERPKGSFSTLEIQRTEQGDSAMYLCASSQSPGAYEQYFGPGTRLTVT.

This chain joins TRBV7-2 and TRBJ2-7; no clear D gene. V lost 3 bases to trimming and J lost 6 bases, with 21 bases between them. Germline CDR1 and CDR2: SGHTA and FQGNSA. CDR3 size: 16 residues. CDR3 sequence (DNA): TGTGCCAGCAGCTTTGCCAATAGTCCCAGCTCTGGCGAGCAGTACTTC. Protein sequence: CASSFANSPSSGEQYF.

The chain is built from TRBV19 and TRBJ2-1; TRBD2 aligns across 12 bases. The germline V gene encodes CDR1 LNHDA and CDR2 SQIVND (reference sequence). This CDR3 comprises 14 residues. Trimming cost V 3 bases and J 15 bases; bases outside gene matches: 9. This chain's CDR3 is CASSIGLAGGPSFF. CDR3 nucleotide sequence: TGTGCCAGTAGTATCGGGCTAGCGGGAGGGCCCTCGTTCTTC. Drawing the rest from reference TRBV19 and TRBJ2-1, the complete variable domain is DGGITQSPKYLFRKEGQNVTLSCEQNLNHDAMYWYRQDPGQGLRLIYYSQIVNDFQKGDIAEGYSVSREKKESFPLTVTSAQKNPTAFYLCASSIGLAGGPSFFGPGTRLTVL.